Each of the 17 T cell receptor beta chains below was sequenced from the same sample in a study of sequential checkpoint blockade in melanoma. Noted treatment: randomized to nivolumab then ipilimumab (arm A) or the reverse (arm B). Profiling relied on immunoSEQ multiplex PCR, and the TCRdb table lists in-frame clones only, not all of them. This table has about 18,000 clones, about 25% appearing once. The source was tumor tissue (inferred from file names), collected from a patient given nivolumab and ipilimumab in sequence. Receptors originate from a human donor with melanoma.

Sample share makes this clone medium-sized (0.01 to 0.1%). This rearrangement joins TRBV6-8 to TRBJ1-1, with 8 bases aligning to TRBD1. Unmatched junction bases numbered 5, after V lost 5 bases and J lost 0 bases. This CDR3 has 15 amino acids. The germline V gene has CDR1 MNHGY and CDR2 SAAAGT. The CDR3 DNA follows: TGTGCCAGCAGTATCGCAGGGGGCCTGAACACTGAAGCTTTCTTT. Its protein product is CASSIAGGLNTEAFF.

The chain employs TRBV19 and TRBJ2-7, with a possible D match to TRBD1 (6 bases). Trimming shortened V by 6 bases and J by 1 base, and 16 bases separated the two germline ends. The CDR3 has 15 amino acids. Germline values: CDR1 LNHDA, CDR2 SQIVND (reference sequence). The CDR3 here is CASSHPGGNSYEQYF. The CDR3 DNA sequence: TGTGCCAGTAGCCACCCTGGGGGCAATTCCTACGAGCAGTACTTC.

By share, this clone ranks as medium-sized. DNA of the CDR3: TGTGCCAGCAGCGTGGAGCCCGGACAATCGTACACCGGGGAGCTGTTTTTT. Amino acid sequence: CASSVEPGQSYTGELFF. The rearrangement links TRBV11-3 to TRBJ2-2; possibly TRBD1 for D (5 bases). V was trimmed by 5 bases and J by 3 bases, leaving 19 bases between them. CDR1 and CDR2 from the germline V gene are SGHNT and YENEEA. This CDR3 contains 17 residues.

The sample holds a few counts of this clone. The rearrangement joins TRBV7-6 to TRBJ2-7; a weak D match, TRBD1 (5 bases). Trimming pared 4 bases from V and 0 bases from J, leaving 25 bases between. The CDR3 covers 19 residues. In germline, CDR1 is SGHVS, CDR2 FNYEAQ. The CDR3 is CASSSPLGAAPLSSYEQYF. For the CDR3, the DNA is TGTGCCAGCAGCTCACCTTTAGGGGCCGCTCCTCTTTCCTCCTACGAGCAGTACTTC.

This clone was detected a few times. The chain is built from TRBV4-1 and TRBJ2-7, with a possible D match to TRBD1 (6 bases). This CDR3 is built from 16 residues. Trimming took 4 bases from V and 0 from J, leaving 16 bases between them. Germline V gene sequence: CDR1 MGHRA, CDR2 YSYEKL. In nucleotides, the CDR3 is TGCGCCAGCAGCCGACTGACAGGCCCTAGCTCCTACGAGCAGTACTTC. This translates into CASSRLTGPSSYEQYF.

The V and J genes are TRBV9 and TRBJ2-5; possibly TRBD1 or TRBD2 for D (7 bases each). V gave up 7 bases and J gave up 1 base, with 14 bases separating them. The CDR3 totals 14 residues. Per the germline V gene, CDR1 is SGDLS and CDR2 is YYNGEE. The CDR3 DNA sequence: TGTGCCAGCCAGGGAGGGGGCCTCCAAGAGACCCAGTACTTC. This codes for CASQGGGLQETQYF. The entire variable domain, with the rest obtained from reference TRBV9 and TRBJ2-5, is as follows: DSGVTQTPKHLITATGQRVTLRCSPRSGDLSVYWYQQSLDQGLQFLIQYYNGEERAKGNILERFSAQQFPDLHSELNLSSLELGDSALYFCASQGGGLQETQYFGPGTRLLVL.

This clone appeared a few times. The chain combines TRBV11-3 with TRBJ2-1, with 9 nucleotides matching TRBD2. J was trimmed by 7 bases and V by 2 bases; bases with no gene match: 6. Germline CDR1 is SGHNT and CDR2 is YENEEA. The CDR3 consists of 15 residues. CDR3 DNA: TGTGCCAGCAGCTTAAACGGGGCGGGAGGGAATGAGCAGTTCTTC. Its translation: CASSLNGAGGNEQFF.

As DNA, the CDR3 is TGTGCCAGCAGTGAAGTGAATGACGGATTCTATGGCTACACCTTC. Its translation: CASSEVNDGFYGYTF. This chain joins TRBV6-1 and TRBJ1-2; D ambiguous. Germline V gene lookup returns CDR1 MNHNS and CDR2 SASEGT. This CDR3 is built from 15 residues. V was shortened by 1 base and J by 4 bases, with 13 bases between the two germline ends.

The J gene is TRBJ2-3, the V gene TRBV15; 7 bases match TRBD1. V lost 9 bases and J lost 2; bases outside the gene matches: 8. CDR1 and CDR2 (germline): LNHNV, YYDKDF (reference sequence). CDR3 length: 14 amino acids. The CDR3 loop reads CATEEGAYTDTQYF. Written as DNA, the CDR3 is TGTGCCACAGAAGAGGGGGCCTACACAGATACGCAGTATTTT.

J is TRBJ2-7 and V is TRBV28; D possibly uses TRBD1 or TRBD2 (5 bases each). Trimming shortened V by 6 bases and J by 3 bases, and 9 bases separated the two germline ends. The germline V gene has CDR1 MDHEN and CDR2 SYDVKM. The CDR3 is made up of 12 amino acids. This chain's CDR3 is CASSRGVYEQYF. Written as DNA, the CDR3 is TGTGCCAGCAGCAGAGGGGTCTACGAGCAGTACTTC.

The rearrangement joins TRBV19 to TRBJ2-7, with 9 nucleotides matching TRBD1. V lost 3 bases, J lost 9 bases, and 15 bases stayed unmatched. Looked up from germline, CDR1 is LNHDA and CDR2 is SQIVND (reference sequence). The CDR3 has 16 residues. The CDR3 sequence is CASSMFPGQGLAMQYF. DNA of the CDR3: TGTGCCAGTAGTATGTTCCCGGGACAGGGCTTGGCTATGCAGTACTTC.

The CDR3 nucleotides are TGCGCCAGCAGCTTGCAGGCCCGAGGGTCTCGGCTCGAGCAGTACTTC. Its protein product is CASSLQARGSRLEQYF. V gene TRBV5-1 combines with J gene TRBJ2-7; maybe TRBD2 (5 bases). CDR1 and CDR2 from the germline V gene are SGHRS and YFSETQ. V dropped 1 base and J dropped 6 bases, with 20 bases sitting between them. The CDR3 loop spans 16 amino acids.

This clone was observed a few times. J is TRBJ1-5 and V is TRBV6-8; 9 bases match TRBD1. This CDR3 is built from 14 residues. Losses at the gene ends were 6 bases for V and 6 bases for J; bases not matched to a gene: 6. Per germline, CDR1 MNHGY and CDR2 SAAAGT. The CDR3: CASSSDRGSQPQHF. CDR3 coding DNA: TGTGCCAGCAGCTCGGACAGGGGATCTCAGCCCCAGCATTTT.

V gene TRBV18 combines with J gene TRBJ1-4, with a tentative D call TRBD1 (6 bases). With 4 bases removed from V and 7 bases from J, the gap between germline ends came to 16 bases. Germline lookup yields CDR1 KGHSH and CDR2 LQKENI. This CDR3 has 15 amino acids. In nucleotides, the CDR3 is TGTGCCAGCTCACGCAGTGCAGGGGCGGGTGAAAAACTGTTTTTT. Encoded protein: CASSRSAGAGEKLFF.

In this sample, this clone turned up a few times. V usage is TRBV11-3 and J usage is TRBJ1-6; 7 bases are a match to TRBD1. Germline values: CDR1 SGHNT, CDR2 YENEEA. The CDR3 is made up of 15 amino acids. Unmatched junction bases numbered 6, after V lost 5 bases and J lost 5 bases. In DNA form, the CDR3 reads TGTGCCAGCAGCATCAGGGGGTGGGATAATTCACCCCTCCACTTT. This codes for CASSIRGWDNSPLHF.

This rearrangement joins TRBV14 to TRBJ2-6; either TRBD1 or TRBD2 may fit D (5 bases each). CDR3 length equals 17 residues. The germline V gene has CDR1 SGHDN and CDR2 FVKESK. Trimming pared 5 bases from V and 2 bases from J, leaving 16 bases between. CDR3 nucleotide sequence: TGTGCCAGCAGCGGACCACGGGGCTTAACTGGGGCCAACGTCCTGACTTTC. This translates into CASSGPRGLTGANVLTF. The full variable domain, rest sourced from reference TRBV14 and TRBJ2-6, is EAGVTQFPSHSVIEKGQTVTLRCDPISGHDNLYWYRRVMGKEIKFLLHFVKESKQDESGMPNNRFLAERTGGTYSTLKVQPAELEDSGVYFCASSGPRGLTGANVLTFGAGSRLTVL.

The V gene is TRBV18, the J gene TRBJ2-7; 9 bases fit TRBD1. There are 16 residues in the CDR3. The V segment lost 3 bases and the J segment 5 bases; nucleotides outside the gene matches: 11. From germline, CDR1 is KGHSH and CDR2 LQKENI. Here the CDR3 reads CASSPLRGTGINEQYF. CDR3 in DNA: TGTGCCAGCTCACCTCTTCGGGGGACAGGGATCAACGAGCAGTACTTC.